This TCR beta chain was retrieved from a study of blood T cell repertoires in COVID-19. Whole-study context: Sample material is recorded as cDNA or gDNA derived from T cells, B-cell-depleted T cells, or PBMCs.

This CDR3 is 16 amino acids long. With V trimmed by 2 bases and J by 4 bases, 9 bases remained unmatched. Per the germline V gene, CDR1 is MNHEY and CDR2 is SVGAGI. Seattle cases were enrolled at active infection and followed longitudinally. The table came from immunoSEQ multiplex PCR; TCRdb's copy has only in-frame clones and leaves some out. The data show about 200,000 clones, 90% to 95% seen once. This clone was observed a single time. The chain is built from TRBV6-5 and TRBJ1-2, with 8 bases matching TRBD1. The receptor's source is a man aged 55-75 years with COVID-19, enrolled during active disease. The sample consisted of peripheral blood. The CDR3 sequence: CASSYGSDRESYGYTF. CDR3 nucleotide sequence: TGTGCCAGCAGTTACGGGTCGGACAGGGAGTCCTATGGCTACACCTTC.